A selection of T cell receptor beta chains follows, all from one sample in a study of beta chain features in type 1 diabetes. Only in-frame clones appear in the TCRdb table, and some are missing; sequencing was by immunoSEQ multiplex PCR. The table includes 70,000 to 90,000 clones, roughly a third detected once. The sequencing sample was made of stem cell memory CD4+ T cells from blood. These receptors came from a woman between 18 and 29 years old in good health. Each CDR3 is given with its conserved first and last residue. A D gene is named only where the DNA matches it firmly. A clone size is listed for some rows: how often the clone was seen (once, few, many), or a class if it is expanded.

D gene,V gene,clone size,J gene,CDR3 protein,CDR3 DNA
TRBD2,TRBV5-4,-,TRBJ2-7,CASRRDYHYEQYF,TGTGCCAGCAGACGGGACTACCACTACGAGCAGTACTTC
-,TRBV30,few,TRBJ2-7,CAWSAGDALEQYF,TGTGCCTGGAGTGCAGGGGATGCCCTTGAGCAGTACTTC
TRBD1,TRBV7-9,-,TRBJ2-3,CASSLARTGGNLDTQYF,TGTGCCAGCAGCTTAGCGAGGACAGGGGGAAATTTAGATACGCAGTATTTT
TRBD2,TRBV5-1,-,TRBJ2-5,CASSFVAGGQETQYF,TGCGCCAGCAGCTTCGTAGCGGGGGGGCAAGAGACCCAGTACTTC
-,TRBV18,-,TRBJ2-7,CASSPGQGQTYEQYF,TGTGCCAGCTCACCAGGGCAGGGTCAGACCTACGAGCAGTACTTC
TRBD2,TRBV4-2,few,TRBJ2-6,CASSQPIAGSSGANVLTF,TGTGCCAGCAGCCAACCGATAGCGGGAAGCTCTGGGGCCAACGTCCTGACTTTC
-,TRBV11-3,-,TRBJ2-7,CASSPGTGKSSYEQYF,TGTGCCAGCAGCCCCGGGACTGGAAAGAGCTCCTACGAGCAGTACTTC
-,TRBV14,-,TRBJ1-2,CASTPQGNYGYTF,TGTGCCAGCACCCCACAGGGCAACTATGGCTACACCTTC
TRBD2,TRBV9,-,TRBJ2-7,CASSVGPSGSYEQYF,TGTGCCAGCAGCGTAGGCCCTAGCGGGAGTTACGAGCAGTACTTC
-,TRBV27,-,TRBJ2-7,CASSLKWGGLSTYEQYF,TGTGCCAGCAGTTTAAAATGGGGGGGGCTCTCGACCTACGAGCAGTACTTC
TRBD2,TRBV7-2,-,TRBJ2-5,CASSLGLAGRTETQYF,TGTGCCAGCAGCTTAGGTCTAGCGGGGAGAACGGAGACCCAGTACTTC